These T cell receptor beta chains were read from a single sample in a study of CD8+ T cells in alopecia areata. The repertoire was sequenced with immunoSEQ multiplex PCR; TCRdb's copy has only in-frame clones and lacks some. The data hold some 200,000 clones, with over 50% observed a single time. The sequencing here drew on CD4+ T cells sorted from blood, taken at week 0. These receptors all stem from a human donor with alopecia areata. The conserved cysteine and the conserved F or W are not part of the CDR3 here.

j_call	v_call	cdr3_length	cdr3_aa
TRBJ2-7	TRBV6-1	13	ASRARGLVTYEQY
TRBJ2-5	TRBV5-1	13	ASKPGTSGEETQY
TRBJ2-1	TRBV6-6	9	ASSYSHEQF
TRBJ2-7	TRBV4-1	14	ASSQDPGDRVSGQY
TRBJ1-5	TRBV28	12	ASSPGEGRQPQH
TRBJ2-7	TRBV4-2	15	ASSQDSWDNPSYEQY
TRBJ1-1	TRBV25-1	9	ASNGANEAF
TRBJ2-7	TRBV4-2	14	ASSQEALASSYEQY
TRBJ1-4	TRBV11-2	11	ASSLAPNEKLF
TRBJ2-3	TRBV5-6	14	ASSLTSGGRTDTQY
TRBJ2-1	TRBV9	13	ASSVRTTTYNEQF
TRBJ2-7	TRBV9	13	ASSALAGGPYEQY
TRBJ1-1	TRBV6-6	10	ASSYLSQVAF
TRBJ2-5	TRBV14	12	ASSQLGQRETQY
TRBJ1-3	TRBV9	12	ASSLGNPGNTIY
TRBJ2-7	TRBV4-2	12	ASSTGTGSYEQY
TRBJ1-5	TRBV6-1	9	ASRSWEPQH
TRBJ2-7	TRBV7-9	13	ASSLNPATTLEQY
TRBJ2-7	TRBV18	12	ASSPLQGAREQY
TRBJ2-1	TRBV5-1	13	ASSLGAGEYNEQF
TRBJ1-5	TRBV7-4	10	ASSLLGPPQH
TRBJ2-2	TRBV9	12	ASSVYQGGGELF
TRBJ1-1	TRBV4-1	12	ASSQDPGNTEAF